The present T cell receptor beta chain was sequenced within a study of T cell responses to AZD1222 COVID-19 vaccine. TCRdb's copy holds only in-frame clones and misses some; the assay was immunoSEQ multiplex PCR. The sample consists of about 130,000 clones, around 90% of them appearing once. V shed 7 bases and J shed 4 bases, with 16 bases lying between them. CDR3 length: 14 residues. Germline loops: CDR1 LNHDA, CDR2 SQIVND (reference sequence). Findings and limits, study-wide: Regions left unmutated in variants are reportedly the target of nearly half of spike-specific TCRs. Most donors were white British and more were female, and clonal diversity was possibly underestimated. The study identified only a handful of AZD1222 recipients as seropositive at baseline.

As for this clone: The antigen remains unidentified.

The rearrangement uses TRBV19 and TRBJ1-1; D is possibly TRBD1 (6 bases). The sequence was collected from an adult in good health. The sample was peripheral blood, taken on day 0 of AZD1222 vaccination. The CDR3 region is CASTIGGAGTEAFF. CDR3 coding DNA: TGTGCCAGTACCATTGGGGGGGCGGGCACTGAAGCTTTCTTT.